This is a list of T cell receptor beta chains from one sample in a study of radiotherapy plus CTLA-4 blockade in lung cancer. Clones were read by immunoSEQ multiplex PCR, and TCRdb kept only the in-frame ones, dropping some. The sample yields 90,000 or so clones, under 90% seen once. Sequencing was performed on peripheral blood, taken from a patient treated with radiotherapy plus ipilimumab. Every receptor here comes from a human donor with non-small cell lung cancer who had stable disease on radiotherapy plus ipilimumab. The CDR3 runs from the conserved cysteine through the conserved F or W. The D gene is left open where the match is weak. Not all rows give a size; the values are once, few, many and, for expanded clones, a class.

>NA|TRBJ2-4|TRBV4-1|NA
CASSQYSGAKNIQYF
TGCGCCAGCAGCCAGTACTCAGGGGCCAAAAACATTCAGTACTTC
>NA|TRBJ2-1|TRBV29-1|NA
CSVVPSYNEQFF
TGCAGCGTTGTCCCGTCCTACAATGAGCAGTTCTTC
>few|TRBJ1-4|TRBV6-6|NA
CASSYEEGNEKLFF
TGTGCCAGCAGTTACGAGGAGGGTAATGAAAAACTGTTTTTT
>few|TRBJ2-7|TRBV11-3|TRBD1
CASSDVTGPYEQYF
TGTGCCAGCAGCGACGTGACAGGGCCCTACGAGCAGTACTTC
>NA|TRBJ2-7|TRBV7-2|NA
CASSLNKIYEQYF
TGTGCCAGCAGCTTAAACAAAATCTACGAGCAGTACTTC
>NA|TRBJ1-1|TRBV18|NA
CASSTYQSTEAFF
TGTGCCAGCTCAACTTACCAGAGCACTGAAGCTTTCTTT
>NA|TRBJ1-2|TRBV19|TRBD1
CASSTGTAPNYGYTF
TGTGCCAGTAGTACAGGGACAGCTCCTAACTATGGCTACACCTTC
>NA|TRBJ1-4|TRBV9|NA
CASSDGQSYNEKLFF
TGTGCCAGCAGCGACGGACAGAGCTATAATGAAAAACTGTTTTTT
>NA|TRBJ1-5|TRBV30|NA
CAWSVPETLADQPQHF
TGTGCCTGGAGTGTACCGGAGACCCTAGCCGATCAGCCCCAGCATTTT
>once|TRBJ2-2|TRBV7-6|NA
CASSLGQGGNTGELFF
TGTGCCAGCAGCTTAGGACAGGGAGGGAACACCGGGGAGCTGTTTTTT
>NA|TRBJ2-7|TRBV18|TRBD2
CASSPISGSSYEQYF
TGTGCCAGCTCACCAATTAGCGGGAGCTCCTACGAGCAGTACTTC
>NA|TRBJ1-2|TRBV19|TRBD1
CASSTDRGKASNYGYTF
TGTGCCAGTAGTACAGACAGGGGAAAGGCCTCTAACTATGGCTACACCTTC
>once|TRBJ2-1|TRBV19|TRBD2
CASSPPGGLYNEQFF
TGTGCCAGTAGTCCCCCGGGAGGCCTGTACAATGAGCAGTTCTTC
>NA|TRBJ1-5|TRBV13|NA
CASSFRGQPQHF
TGTGCCAGCAGCTTTAGAGGTCAGCCCCAGCATTTT
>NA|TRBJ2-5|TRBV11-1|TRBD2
CASRPSTSGSRETQYF
TGTGCCAGCCGCCCTTCCACTAGCGGGAGCCGGGAGACCCAGTACTTC
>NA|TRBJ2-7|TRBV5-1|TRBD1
CASSLGTGFYEQYF
TGCGCCAGCAGCTTGGGGACAGGGTTCTACGAGCAGTACTTC
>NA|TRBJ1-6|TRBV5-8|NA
CASSLFRKNNSPLHF
TGTGCCAGCAGCTTGTTCCGCAAGAATAATTCACCCCTCCACTTT
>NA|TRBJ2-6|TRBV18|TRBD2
CASSPSGMSGANVLTF
TGTGCCAGCTCACCAAGCGGGATGTCTGGGGCCAACGTCCTGACTTTC
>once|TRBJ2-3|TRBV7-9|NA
CASSLGGQRTDTQYF
TGTGCCAGCAGCTTAGGTGGACAGCGCACAGATACGCAGTATTTT
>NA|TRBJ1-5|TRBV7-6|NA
CASSLAWNGEPQHF
TGTGCCAGCAGCTTAGCGTGGAATGGGGAGCCCCAGCATTTT
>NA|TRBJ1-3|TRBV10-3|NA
CAISSGTDSPNSGNTIYF
TGTGCCATCAGCTCCGGGACGGACTCGCCAAACTCTGGAAACACCATATATTTT
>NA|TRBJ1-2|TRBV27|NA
CASSLSYGLRGYTF
TGTGCCAGCAGTTTATCGTACGGCCTCCGTGGCTACACCTTC
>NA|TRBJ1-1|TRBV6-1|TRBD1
CASRVGTDGVKEAFF
TGTGCCAGCAGGGTGGGGACAGACGGAGTAAAAGAAGCTTTCTTT
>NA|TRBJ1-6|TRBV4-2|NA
CASSPQINSPLHF
TGTGCCAGCAGCCCCCAAATTAATTCACCCCTCCACTTT